These 12 T cell receptor beta chains originate from one sample sequenced in a study of PD-L1 blockade in urothelial cancer. TCRdb's copy holds only in-frame clones and misses some; the assay was immunoSEQ multiplex PCR. The data hold roughly 44,000 clones, with 82% observed a single time. Sample: PBMCs, taken around atezolizumab (anti-PD-L1) treatment. These receptors all stem from a man aged 65-85 years with urothelial cancer.

The chain uses TRBV7-8 and TRBJ2-5, with a tentative D call TRBD1 (5 bases). This CDR3 has 14 residues. V was pared by 5 bases and J by 2 bases, with 12 bases between. Germline CDR1 is SGHVS and CDR2 is FQNEAQ. The CDR3 DNA reads as TGTGCCAGCAGCCAAACAGGAGTACAAGAGACCCAGTACTTC. Its protein product is CASSQTGVQETQYF.

The rearrangement joins TRBV18 to TRBJ1-1; 9 bases are shared with TRBD1. Germline V gene lookup returns CDR1 KGHSH and CDR2 LQKENI. This CDR3 comprises 15 residues. With 3 bases clipped from V and 4 bases from J, the junction kept 6 bases outside the gene matches. The CDR3 DNA is TGTGCCAGCTCACCGGACAGGGGATTAACCACTGAAGCTTTCTTT. Protein sequence: CASSPDRGLTTEAFF.

The chain has TRBV5-1 and TRBJ1-4; TRBD1 aligns across 10 bases. V gave up 4 bases and J gave up 5 bases; unmatched junction bases: 2. Germline V gene data show CDR1 as SGHRS and CDR2 as YFSETQ. The CDR3 is made up of 14 amino acids. CDR3 region: CASSPTGGNEKLFF. CDR3 DNA sequence: TGCGCCAGCAGCCCGACAGGGGGCAATGAAAAACTGTTTTTT.

The CDR3 loop is CASSVAGSTDTQYF. DNA of the CDR3: TGTGCCAGCAGCGTAGCGGGATCTACAGATACGCAGTATTTT. The chain has TRBV9 and TRBJ2-3, with D possibly matching TRBD2 (5 bases). Trimming removed 0 bases from V and 3 bases from J, with 8 bases in between. CDR3 size: 14 residues. Germline V gives CDR1 SGDLS, CDR2 YYNGEE.

The V gene is TRBV29-1, the J gene TRBJ2-1; D possibly corresponds to TRBD2 (5 bases). CDR1 and CDR2 (germline): SQVTM, ANQGSEA. V gave up 2 bases and J gave up 15 bases, with 11 bases separating them. The CDR3 covers 10 residues. CDR3: CSVESREGFF. CDR3 in DNA: TGCAGCGTTGAATCCCGGGAAGGGTTCTTC.

As DNA, the CDR3 is TGTGCCAGCAGCTTCATGTCCGAGACAGATACGCAGTATTTT. Translation gives CASSFMSETDTQYF. The genes are TRBV7-2 and TRBJ2-3, with D unclear. The germline gives CDR1 SGHTA, CDR2 FQGNSA. Trimming took 3 bases from V and 3 from J, leaving 10 bases between them. The CDR3 runs 14 residues.

This clone showed up many times. This chain uses TRBV7-9 with TRBJ1-5; possibly TRBD1 for D (5 bases). This CDR3 comprises 14 residues. Germline V gene data show CDR1 as SEHNR and CDR2 as FQNEAQ (reference sequence). Trimming pared 5 bases from V and 9 bases from J, leaving 17 bases between. The CDR3 DNA sequence: TGTGCCAGCAGCCCGGCGGTTGGGGGGGTGCCCCAGCATTTT. This gives the protein CASSPAVGGVPQHF.

V gene TRBV5-1 combines with J gene TRBJ2-7; 9 bases align to TRBD2. Germline V gene sequence: CDR1 SGHRS, CDR2 YFSETQ. The CDR3 has 14 residues. Losses at the gene ends were 6 bases for V and 2 bases for J; bases not matched to a gene: 6. CDR3 DNA: TGCGCCAGCACGTTAGCGGGAGAAACCTACGAGCAGTACTTC. It is translated as CASTLAGETYEQYF.

This sequence joins TRBV6-1 and TRBJ1-2, with TRBD1 as a possible D gene (6 bases). From germline, CDR1 is MNHNS and CDR2 SASEGT. This CDR3 contains 14 residues. V lost 6 bases and J 5 bases, leaving 16 bases between the germline ends. This CDR3 is CASSLQGGEYGYTF. The CDR3, as DNA: TGTGCCAGCAGCTTACAGGGTGGAGAATATGGCTACACCTTC.

The chain employs TRBV5-8 and TRBJ1-5; D is uncertain. Germline V gene sequence: CDR1 SGHTS, CDR2 YDEGEE. CDR3 length equals 16 residues. Trimming took 5 bases from V and 2 from J, leaving 17 bases between them. The CDR3 loop is CASRAPWGGGNQPQHF. CDR3 in DNA: TGTGCCAGCAGGGCCCCTTGGGGAGGAGGCAATCAGCCCCAGCATTTT.

The rearrangement uses TRBV7-2 and TRBJ2-1; unclear D gene. Per the germline V gene, CDR1 is SGHTA and CDR2 is FQGNSA. The CDR3 consists of 12 residues. The V and J ends lost 5 bases and 8 bases respectively, with 10 bases between them. CDR3 nucleotide sequence: TGTGCCAGCAGCCTGGCCCAACATGAGCAGTTCTTC. It codes for CASSLAQHEQFF.

The DNA of the CDR3 is TGTGCCAGCTATACTGGGGCATATAACTATGGCTACACCTTC. Translation gives CASYTGAYNYGYTF. The chain combines TRBV28 with TRBJ1-2, with D perhaps TRBD1 (5 bases). CDR1 and CDR2 (germline): MDHEN, SYDVKM. CDR3 length: 14 residues. Trimming left V 8 bases short and J 1 base short, with 14 bases between.